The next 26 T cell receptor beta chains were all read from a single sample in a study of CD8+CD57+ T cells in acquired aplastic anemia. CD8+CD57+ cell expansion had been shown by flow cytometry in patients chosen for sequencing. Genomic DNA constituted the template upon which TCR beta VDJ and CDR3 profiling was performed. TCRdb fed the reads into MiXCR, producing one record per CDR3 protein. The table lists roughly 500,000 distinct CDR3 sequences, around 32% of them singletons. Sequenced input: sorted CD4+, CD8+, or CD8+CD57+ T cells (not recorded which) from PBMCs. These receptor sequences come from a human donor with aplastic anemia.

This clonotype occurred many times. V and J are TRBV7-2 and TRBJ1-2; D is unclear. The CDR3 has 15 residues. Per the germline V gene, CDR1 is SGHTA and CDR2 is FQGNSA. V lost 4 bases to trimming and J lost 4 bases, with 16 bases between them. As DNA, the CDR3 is TGTGCCAGCAGCTCGCCAGCCCCAGAGGTCTATGGCTACACCTTC. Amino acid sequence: CASSSPAPEVYGYTF.

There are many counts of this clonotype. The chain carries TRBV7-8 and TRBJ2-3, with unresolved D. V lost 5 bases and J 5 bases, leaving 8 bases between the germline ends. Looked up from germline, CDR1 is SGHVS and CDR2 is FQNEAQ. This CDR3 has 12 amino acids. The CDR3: CASSPGQDTQYF. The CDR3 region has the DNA TGTGCCAGCAGCCCCGGTCAAGATACGCAGTATTTT.

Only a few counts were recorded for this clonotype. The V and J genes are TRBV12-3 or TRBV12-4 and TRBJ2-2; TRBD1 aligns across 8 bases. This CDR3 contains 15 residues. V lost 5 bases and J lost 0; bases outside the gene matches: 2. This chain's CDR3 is CASSRQGTNTGELFF. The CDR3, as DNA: TGTGCCAGCAGTCGACAGGGGACGAACACCGGGGAGCTGTTTTTT.

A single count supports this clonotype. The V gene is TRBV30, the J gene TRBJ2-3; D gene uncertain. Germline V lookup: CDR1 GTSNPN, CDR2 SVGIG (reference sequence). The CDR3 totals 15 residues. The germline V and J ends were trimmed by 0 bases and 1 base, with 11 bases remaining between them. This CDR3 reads CAWSVRNYRTDTQYF. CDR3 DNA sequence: TGTGCCTGGAGTGTACGAAACTATCGCACAGATACGCAGTATTTT. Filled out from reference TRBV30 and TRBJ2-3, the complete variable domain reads SQTIHQWPATLVQPVGSPLSLECTVEGTSNPNLYWYRQAAGRGLQLLFYSVGIGQISSEVPQNLSASRPQDRQFILSSKKLLLSDSGFYLCAWSVRNYRTDTQYFGPGTRLTVL.

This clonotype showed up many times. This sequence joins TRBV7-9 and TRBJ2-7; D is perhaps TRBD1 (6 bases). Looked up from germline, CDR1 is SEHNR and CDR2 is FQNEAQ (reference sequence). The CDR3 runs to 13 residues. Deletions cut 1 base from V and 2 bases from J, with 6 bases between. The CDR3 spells CASSLGTAYEQYF. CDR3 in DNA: TGTGCCAGCAGCTTAGGGACAGCCTACGAGCAGTACTTC. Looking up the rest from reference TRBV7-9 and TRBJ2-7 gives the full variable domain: DTGVSQNPRHKITKRGQNVTFRCDPISEHNRLYWYRQTLGQGPEFLTYFQNEAQLEKSRLLSDRFSAERPKGSFSTLEIQRTEQGDSAMYLCASSLGTAYEQYFGPGTRLTVT.

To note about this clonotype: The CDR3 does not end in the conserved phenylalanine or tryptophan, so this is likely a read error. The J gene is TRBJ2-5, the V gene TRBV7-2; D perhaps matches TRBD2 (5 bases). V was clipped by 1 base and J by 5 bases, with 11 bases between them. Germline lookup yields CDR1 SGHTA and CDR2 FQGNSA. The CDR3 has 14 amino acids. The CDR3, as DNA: TGTGCCAGCAGCTTAGGGGGTCCGGGGGAGACCCAGTACCTC. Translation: CASSLGGPGETQYL.

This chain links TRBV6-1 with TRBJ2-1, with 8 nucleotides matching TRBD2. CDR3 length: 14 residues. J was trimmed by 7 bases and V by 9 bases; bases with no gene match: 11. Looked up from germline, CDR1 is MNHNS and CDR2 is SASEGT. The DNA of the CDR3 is TGTGCCAGTAGTCTAAGCGGGAGAGGAAATGAGCAGTTCTTC. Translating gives CASSLSGRGNEQFF.

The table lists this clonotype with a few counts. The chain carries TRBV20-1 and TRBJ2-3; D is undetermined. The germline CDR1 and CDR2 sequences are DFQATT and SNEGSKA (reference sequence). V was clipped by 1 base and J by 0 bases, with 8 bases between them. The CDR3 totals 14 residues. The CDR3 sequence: CSARAGPSTDTQYF. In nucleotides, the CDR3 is TGCAGTGCTAGAGCGGGCCCTAGCACAGATACGCAGTATTTT.

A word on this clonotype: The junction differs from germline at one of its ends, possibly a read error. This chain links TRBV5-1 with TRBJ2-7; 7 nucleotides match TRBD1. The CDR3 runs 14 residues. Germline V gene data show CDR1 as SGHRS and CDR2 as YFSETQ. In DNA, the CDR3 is TGCGCCAGCAGCTTCGGGGACAGAGCCTACGGGCAGTACTTC. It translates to CASSFGDRAYGQYF.

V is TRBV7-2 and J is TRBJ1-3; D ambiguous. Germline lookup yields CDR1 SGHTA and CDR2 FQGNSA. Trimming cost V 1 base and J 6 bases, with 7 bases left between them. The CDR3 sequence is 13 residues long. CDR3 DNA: TGTGCCAGCAGCTTAGGGACGGCAAACACCATATATTTT. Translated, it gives CASSLGTANTIYF.

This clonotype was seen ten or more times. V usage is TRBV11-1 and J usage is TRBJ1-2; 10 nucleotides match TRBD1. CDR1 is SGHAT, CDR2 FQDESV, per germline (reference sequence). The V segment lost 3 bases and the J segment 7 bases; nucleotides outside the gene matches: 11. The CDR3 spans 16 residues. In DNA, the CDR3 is TGTGCCAGCAGCTTTTTCCTCCGACAGGGGGCGGGTGGCTACACCTTC. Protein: CASSFFLRQGAGGYTF.

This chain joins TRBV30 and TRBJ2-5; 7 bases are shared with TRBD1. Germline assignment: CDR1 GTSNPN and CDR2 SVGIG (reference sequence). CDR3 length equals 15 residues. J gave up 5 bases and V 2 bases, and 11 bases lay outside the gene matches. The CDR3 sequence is CAWSTLTGPWETQYF. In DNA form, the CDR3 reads TGTGCCTGGAGTACCTTGACAGGGCCCTGGGAGACCCAGTACTTC.

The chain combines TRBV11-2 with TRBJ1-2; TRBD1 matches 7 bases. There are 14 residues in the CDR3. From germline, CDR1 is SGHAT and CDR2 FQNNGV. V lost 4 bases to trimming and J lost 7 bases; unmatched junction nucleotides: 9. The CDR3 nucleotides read TGTGCCAGCAGCTACCGACAGGGAGGCCCTGGCTACACCTTC. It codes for CASSYRQGGPGYTF.

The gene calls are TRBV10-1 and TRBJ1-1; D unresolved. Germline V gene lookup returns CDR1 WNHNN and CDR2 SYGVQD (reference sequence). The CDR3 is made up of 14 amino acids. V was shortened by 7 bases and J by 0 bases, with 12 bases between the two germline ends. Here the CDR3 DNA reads TGCGCCAGCATAGGACTTAGCATGAACACTGAAGCTTTCTTT. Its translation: CASIGLSMNTEAFF.

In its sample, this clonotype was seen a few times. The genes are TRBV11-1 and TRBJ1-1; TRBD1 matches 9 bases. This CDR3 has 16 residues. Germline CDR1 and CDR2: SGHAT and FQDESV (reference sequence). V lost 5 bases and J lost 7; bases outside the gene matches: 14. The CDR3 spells CASSQPGQGETSEAFF. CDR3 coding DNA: TGTGCCAGCAGCCAACCGGGACAGGGTGAAACCAGTGAAGCTTTCTTT.

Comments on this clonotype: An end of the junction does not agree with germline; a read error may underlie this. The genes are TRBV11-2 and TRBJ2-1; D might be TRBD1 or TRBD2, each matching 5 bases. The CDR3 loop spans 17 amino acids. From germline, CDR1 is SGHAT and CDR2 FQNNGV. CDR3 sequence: CASSTVWPGPSNNEQFF. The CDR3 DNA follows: TGTGCCAGCAGCACCGTTTGGCCGGGACCCTCCAACAATGAGCAGTTCTTC.

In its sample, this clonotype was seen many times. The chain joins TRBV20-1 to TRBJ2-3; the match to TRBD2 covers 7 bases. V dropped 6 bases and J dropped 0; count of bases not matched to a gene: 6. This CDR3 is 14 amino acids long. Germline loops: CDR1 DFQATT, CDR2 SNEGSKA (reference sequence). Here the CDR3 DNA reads TGCAGTGCGACCGGGACTACCAGCACAGATACGCAGTATTTT. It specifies CSATGTTSTDTQYF.

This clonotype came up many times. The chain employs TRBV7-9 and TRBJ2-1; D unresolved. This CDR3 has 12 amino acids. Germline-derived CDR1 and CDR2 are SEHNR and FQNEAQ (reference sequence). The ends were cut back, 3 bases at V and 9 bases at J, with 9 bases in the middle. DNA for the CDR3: TGTGCCAGCAGCTTTGAAATCGGTGAGCAGTTCTTC. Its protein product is CASSFEIGEQFF.

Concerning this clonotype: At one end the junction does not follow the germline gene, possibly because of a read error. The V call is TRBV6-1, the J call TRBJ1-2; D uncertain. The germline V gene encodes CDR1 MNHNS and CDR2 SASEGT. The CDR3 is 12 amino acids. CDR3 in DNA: TGTGCCATCAGTGAAAGTAGACCGCCCTACACCTTC. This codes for CAISESRPPYTF.

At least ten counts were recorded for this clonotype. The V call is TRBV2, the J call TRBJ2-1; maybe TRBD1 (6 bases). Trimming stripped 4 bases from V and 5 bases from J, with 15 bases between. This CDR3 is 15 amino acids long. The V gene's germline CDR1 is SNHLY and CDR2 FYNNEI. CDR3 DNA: TGTGCCAGCAGTGGTTTACAGGGAGCCCACAATGAGCAGTTCTTC. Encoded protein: CASSGLQGAHNEQFF.

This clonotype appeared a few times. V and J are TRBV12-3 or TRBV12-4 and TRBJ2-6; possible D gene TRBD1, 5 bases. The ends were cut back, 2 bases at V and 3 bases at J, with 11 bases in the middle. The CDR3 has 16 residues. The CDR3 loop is CASSLNRGGGANVLTF. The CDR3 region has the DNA TGTGCCAGCAGTTTAAATAGGGGTGGTGGGGCCAACGTCCTGACTTTC.

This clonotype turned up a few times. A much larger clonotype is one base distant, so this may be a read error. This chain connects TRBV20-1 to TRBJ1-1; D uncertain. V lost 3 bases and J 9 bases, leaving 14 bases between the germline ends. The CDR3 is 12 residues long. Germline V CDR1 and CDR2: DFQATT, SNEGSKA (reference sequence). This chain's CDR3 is CSARLRVSQAFF. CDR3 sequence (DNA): TGCAGTGCTAGGCTGCGTGTGTCCCAAGCTTTCTTT.

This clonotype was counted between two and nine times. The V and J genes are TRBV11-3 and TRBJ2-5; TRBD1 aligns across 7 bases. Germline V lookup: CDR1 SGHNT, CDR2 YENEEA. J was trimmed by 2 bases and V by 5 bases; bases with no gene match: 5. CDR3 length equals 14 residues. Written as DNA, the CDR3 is TGTGCCAGCAGCCTAGGGACAGATCAAGAGACCCAGTACTTC. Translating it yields CASSLGTDQETQYF. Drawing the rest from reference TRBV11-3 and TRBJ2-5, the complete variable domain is EAGVVQSPRYKIIEKKQPVAFWCNPISGHNTLYWYLQNLGQGPELLIRYENEEAVDDSQLPKDRFSAERLKGVDSTLKIQPAELGDSAVYLCASSLGTDQETQYFGPGTRLLVL.

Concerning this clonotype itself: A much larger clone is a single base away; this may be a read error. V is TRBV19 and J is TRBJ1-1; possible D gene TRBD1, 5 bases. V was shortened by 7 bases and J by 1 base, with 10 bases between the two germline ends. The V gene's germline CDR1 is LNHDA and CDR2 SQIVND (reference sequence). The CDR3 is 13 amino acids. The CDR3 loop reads CASTGVGNTEAFF. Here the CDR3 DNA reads TGTGCCAGTACGGGGGTCGGGAACACTGAAGCTTTCTTT.

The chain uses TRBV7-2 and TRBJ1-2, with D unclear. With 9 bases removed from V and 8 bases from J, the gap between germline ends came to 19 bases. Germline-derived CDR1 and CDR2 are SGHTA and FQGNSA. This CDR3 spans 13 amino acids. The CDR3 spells CASSPASSRGYTF. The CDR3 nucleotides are TGTGCCAGTAGCCCGGCCTCCTCGCGAGGCTACACCTTC. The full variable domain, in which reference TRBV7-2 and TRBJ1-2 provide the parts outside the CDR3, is GAGVSQSPSNKVTEKGKDVELRCDPISGHTALYWYRQSLGQGLEFLIYFQGNSAPDKSGLPSDRFSAERTGGSVSTLTIQRTQQEDSAVYLCASSPASSRGYTFGSGTRLTVV.

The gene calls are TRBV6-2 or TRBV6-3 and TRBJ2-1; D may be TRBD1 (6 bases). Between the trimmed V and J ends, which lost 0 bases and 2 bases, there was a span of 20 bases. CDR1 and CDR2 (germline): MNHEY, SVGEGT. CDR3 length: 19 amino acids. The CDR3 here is CASSYSWGFRRQAYNEQFF. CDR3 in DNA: TGTGCCAGCAGTTACTCTTGGGGTTTTCGCCGACAGGCCTACAATGAGCAGTTCTTC.